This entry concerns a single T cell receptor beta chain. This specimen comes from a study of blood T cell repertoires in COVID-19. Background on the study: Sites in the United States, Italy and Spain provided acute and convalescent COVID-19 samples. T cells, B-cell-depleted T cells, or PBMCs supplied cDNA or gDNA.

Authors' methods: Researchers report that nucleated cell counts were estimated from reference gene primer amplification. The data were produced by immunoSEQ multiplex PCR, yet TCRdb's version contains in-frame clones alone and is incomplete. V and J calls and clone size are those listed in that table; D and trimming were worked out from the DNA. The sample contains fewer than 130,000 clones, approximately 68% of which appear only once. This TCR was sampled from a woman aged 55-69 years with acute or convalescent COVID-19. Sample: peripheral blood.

The CDR3 region is CASSFSPSSPLHF. Written as DNA, the CDR3 is TGTGCCAGCAGCTTTAGTCCAAGTTCACCCCTCCACTTT. V gene TRBV7-8 combines with J gene TRBJ1-6; D uncertain. The V and J ends lost 3 bases and 9 bases respectively, with 9 bases between them. CDR1 SGHVS and CDR2 FQNEAQ come from the germline V gene. This CDR3 comprises 13 residues.